Below, 20 T cell receptor beta chains from the same sample are listed, as sequenced in a study of regulatory T cells. Points from the study as a whole: Hydrophobic residues at CDR3 positions 6 and 7 were enriched in conventional CD4+ T cells of CD3G-deficient patients.

The PCR used 52 TRBV and 13 TRBJ primers. Assay used: immunoSEQ multiplex PCR; TCRdb lists only in-frame clones, some missing. The repertoire holds about 30,000 clones, with just under 95% as singletons. Antigens for these TCRs are unknown. The source material was conventional CD4+ T cells sorted from blood. All receptors derive from a person aged 18-30 years with CD3G deficiency.

This clone occurred once. J is TRBJ2-7 and V is TRBV7-9; a possible D gene is TRBD2 (6 bases). Germline V gene lookup returns CDR1 SEHNR and CDR2 FQNEAQ (reference sequence). The CDR3 extends over 13 amino acids. Trimming shortened V by 6 bases and J by 6 bases, and 15 bases separated the two germline ends. The CDR3 protein is CASSIGQGGEQYF. CDR3 sequence (DNA): TGTGCCAGCAGTATCGGGCAGGGAGGCGAGCAGTACTTC.

The J gene is TRBJ2-3, the V gene TRBV27, with unresolved D. The CDR3 spans 14 residues. V was pared by 4 bases and J by 0 bases, with 8 bases between. Germline CDR1 and CDR2: MNHEY and SMNVEV (reference sequence). The CDR3 sequence is CASSSAASTDTQYF. The CDR3 nucleotides are TGTGCCAGCAGTTCCGCCGCTAGCACAGATACGCAGTATTTT.

The J gene is TRBJ2-1, the V gene TRBV10-3, with 13 bases that match TRBD2. The CDR3 is made up of 14 amino acids. J was trimmed by 10 bases and V by 10 bases; bases with no gene match: 10. The germline CDR1 and CDR2 sequences are ENHRY and SYGVKD. The CDR3 sequence is CATTGTSGKGEQFF. As DNA, the CDR3 is TGTGCCACGACCGGGACTAGCGGGAAGGGGGAGCAGTTCTTC.

The chain recombines TRBV6-6 with TRBJ2-7; D remains unclear. Deletions cut 2 bases from V and 2 bases from J, with 13 bases between. Germline V gene sequence: CDR1 MNHNY, CDR2 SVGAGI (reference sequence). CDR3 length: 15 amino acids. CDR3 DNA sequence: TGTGCCAGCAGTTACAGGCCTCCCGCCCCCTACGAGCAGTACTTC. It specifies CASSYRPPAPYEQYF.

This clone was seen a handful of times. The J gene is TRBJ2-7, the V gene TRBV6-1; D uncertain. Germline V gene data show CDR1 as MNHNS and CDR2 as SASEGT. This CDR3 region has 13 residues. V lost 0 bases, J lost 0 bases, and 3 bases lay in between. CDR3 protein: CASSEAPSYEQYF. The CDR3 nucleotides read TGTGCCAGCAGTGAAGCCCCCTCCTACGAGCAGTACTTC.

CDR3 in DNA: TGTGCCAGCAGTCGGGCGGCCATGGGGGGAGAGACCCAGTACTTC. Its protein is CASSRAAMGGETQYF. The chain has TRBV28 and TRBJ2-5, with TRBD2 as a possible D gene (6 bases). The V end was cut by 5 bases, the J end by 4 bases, with 17 bases between. The germline V gene encodes CDR1 MDHEN and CDR2 SYDVKM. The CDR3 sequence is 15 residues long.

This clone was seen once. The V call is TRBV5-1, the J call TRBJ2-5; 7 nucleotides agree with TRBD2. Germline assignment: CDR1 SGHRS and CDR2 YFSETQ. This CDR3 comprises 15 residues. V gave up 2 bases and J gave up 4 bases; unmatched junction bases: 8. The CDR3 protein is CASSLGGRAGETQYF. CDR3 DNA sequence: TGCGCCAGCAGCTTAGGTGGGAGGGCCGGAGAGACCCAGTACTTC.

The chain employs TRBV6-1 and TRBJ1-5; TRBD1 might be the D (5 bases). CDR1 is MNHNS, CDR2 SASEGT, per germline. The germline V and J ends were trimmed by 4 bases and 7 bases, with 14 bases remaining between them. CDR3 length: 14 amino acids. CDR3 residues: CASSVQVKGQPQHF. The CDR3 DNA is TGTGCCAGCAGTGTACAGGTAAAGGGACAGCCCCAGCATTTT.

This chain connects TRBV9 to TRBJ2-7; the D gene is possibly TRBD2 (6 bases). Germline-derived CDR1 and CDR2 are SGDLS and YYNGEE. V dropped 3 bases and J dropped 2 bases, with 21 bases sitting between them. This CDR3 has 17 residues. The CDR3 reads CASSAGGMWGDPYEQYF. CDR3 in DNA: TGTGCCAGCAGCGCCGGTGGGATGTGGGGGGACCCCTACGAGCAGTACTTC.

Only one count was recorded for this clone. The chain joins TRBV5-4 to TRBJ2-5, with 13 bases lining up with TRBD2. Germline CDR1 and CDR2: SGHNT and YYREEE (reference sequence). V was clipped by 4 bases and J by 5 bases; unmatched bases: 11. The CDR3 has 17 residues. CDR3 DNA sequence: TGTGCCAGCAGCCGTACGGGCCGGACTAGCGGGGGTGAGACCCAGTACTTC. It codes for CASSRTGRTSGGETQYF.

The chain uses TRBV4-3 and TRBJ1-2, with unresolved D. Trimming cost V 1 base and J 4 bases, with 22 bases left between them. The germline CDR1 and CDR2 sequences are LGHNA and YSLEER. The CDR3 totals 18 residues. The CDR3 nucleotides are TGCGCCAGCAGCCAAGCTCAATGGACCTCTAAACGTCTCTATGGCTACACCTTC. Translation: CASSQAQWTSKRLYGYTF.

This clone occurred once. The chain links TRBV28 to TRBJ2-3; a weak D match, TRBD2 (5 bases). CDR1 is MDHEN, CDR2 SYDVKM, per germline. The CDR3 is 15 amino acids. Trimming left V 6 bases short and J 4 bases short, with 17 bases between. CDR3 sequence: CASSLSIPGADTQYF. The CDR3 nucleotides are TGTGCCAGCAGCCTTAGCATCCCCGGGGCAGATACGCAGTATTTT.

J is TRBJ2-5 and V is TRBV9; D is perhaps TRBD1 (6 bases). Germline values: CDR1 SGDLS, CDR2 YYNGEE. V dropped 2 bases and J dropped 7 bases, with 21 bases sitting between them. The CDR3 is 16 residues long. CDR3 residues: CASSVPPGHPRGTQYF. The CDR3 DNA reads as TGTGCCAGCAGCGTGCCTCCGGGACACCCAAGAGGGACCCAGTACTTC. Looking up the rest from reference TRBV9 and TRBJ2-5 gives the full variable domain: DSGVTQTPKHLITATGQRVTLRCSPRSGDLSVYWYQQSLDQGLQFLIQYYNGEERAKGNILERFSAQQFPDLHSELNLSSLELGDSALYFCASSVPPGHPRGTQYFGPGTRLLVL.

The chain couples TRBV6-1 to TRBJ2-7; D is uncertain. Germline assignment: CDR1 MNHNS and CDR2 SASEGT. This CDR3 region has 15 residues. Trimming took 3 bases from V and 4 from J, leaving 16 bases between them. For the CDR3, the DNA is TGTGCCAGCAGTGAGTACTTCTCCATGGGTTACGAGCAGTACTTC. This codes for CASSEYFSMGYEQYF.

The chain is built from TRBV27 and TRBJ2-1; 7 nucleotides match TRBD2. The CDR3 extends over 14 amino acids. Unmatched junction bases numbered 8, after V lost 5 bases and J lost 7 bases. Germline assignment: CDR1 MNHEY and CDR2 SMNVEV (reference sequence). The CDR3 reads CASSPRTSRNEQFF. CDR3 bases: TGTGCCAGCAGTCCTAGGACTAGTCGGAATGAGCAGTTCTTC.

The chain couples TRBV19 to TRBJ2-5, with 12 bases identical to TRBD2. Trimming at V came to 4 bases and at J to 7 bases, leaving 1 base not matched to a gene. CDR3 size: 13 residues. Looked up from germline, CDR1 is LNHDA and CDR2 is SQIVND (reference sequence). The CDR3 DNA reads TGTGCCAGTAGTAAGGGACTAGCGGGGACCCAGTACTTC. It translates to CASSKGLAGTQYF.

The chain is built from TRBV19 and TRBJ1-4; 7 bases agree with TRBD1. CDR3 length equals 17 residues. Germline CDR1 reads LNHDA; CDR2 reads SQIVND (reference sequence). The V segment lost 3 bases and the J segment 1 base; nucleotides outside the gene matches: 8. Written as DNA, the CDR3 is TGTGCCAGTAGTATCTCCACAGGGGTGCGAACTAATGAAAAACTGTTTTTT. Translating it yields CASSISTGVRTNEKLFF.

V usage is TRBV5-1 and J usage is TRBJ2-4; 7 bases match TRBD1. Germline V gene data show CDR1 as SGHRS and CDR2 as YFSETQ. The CDR3 consists of 13 residues. V dropped 3 bases and J dropped 5; count of bases not matched to a gene: 2. DNA for the CDR3: TGCGCCAGCAGCTGGGACAGCCAAAACATTCAGTACTTC. This codes for CASSWDSQNIQYF.

This clone was found a few times. The genes are TRBV28 and TRBJ2-7; 12 nucleotides align to TRBD2. Germline trimming cut 7 bases from V and 1 base from J; bases unmatched to any gene: 5. The V gene's germline CDR1 is MDHEN and CDR2 SYDVKM. The length of the CDR3 is 15 residues. The CDR3 is CASTPSGRASYEQYF. As DNA, the CDR3 is TGTGCCAGCACCCCTAGCGGGAGGGCATCCTACGAGCAGTACTTC.

The chain recombines TRBV27 with TRBJ2-1; 13 bases agree with TRBD2. The CDR3 loop spans 15 amino acids. Germline CDR1 MNHEY, CDR2 SMNVEV (reference sequence). The junction had 4 bases not matched to a gene; V was cut back by 2 bases and J by 9 bases. CDR3 nucleotide sequence: TGTGCCAGCAGTTTAACAACTAGCGGGAGGGGTGAGCAGTTCTTC. The encoded protein is CASSLTTSGRGEQFF.